The present TCR beta chain was sequenced within a study of T cells in Graves' hyperthyroidism and ophthalmopathy. Whole-study findings and limits: Ophthalmopathy stood apart from stable hyperthyroidism in a 13 V-J model.

The CDR3 regions of TCR beta were amplified from RNA transcripts. During a first-round RT-PCR of the TCR CDR3, the HTBI primer set was used. Using its own MiXCR run on the multiplex PCR reads, TCRdb lists one record per CDR3 protein. The table records 300,000 or so distinct CDR3 sequences, around 16% of them present only once. Patients were aged 18 to 65, had disease duration under 2 months, and had newly diagnosed hyperthyroidism. On this clonotype: Its target is unknown.

The sequenced sample was blood. This TCR came from a man aged 25-45 years with Graves' hyperthyroidism.

The CDR3 protein is CASSTGLGPEAFF. The CDR3 nucleotides are TGTGCCAGTAGTACCGGGCTTGGACCTGAAGCTTTCTTT. V is TRBV19 and J is TRBJ1-1; D not resolved. Trimming shortened V by 4 bases and J by 6 bases, and 12 bases separated the two germline ends. CDR1 and CDR2 from the germline V gene are LNHDA and SQIVND (reference sequence). There are 13 residues in the CDR3.